Listed below are T cell receptor beta chains from one sample, sequenced in a study of breast tumors, draining lymph nodes, adjacent tissues. TCRdb passed the multiplex PCR reads through MiXCR, listing each CDR3 protein once. The table lists some 170,000 distinct CDR3 sequences, 33% of them singletons. The sample taken for sequencing was axillary lymph node tissue. Receptors were obtained from a female donor with breast cancer. Some clones in this sample may be carry-over from other donors' samples. Each CDR3 is given with its conserved first and last residue. Clone sizes are given selectively: once, few, many, or a class where the clone is expanded.

CASRRDRGVVGNEKLFF,many,TRBJ1-4,TRBV12-3/TRBV12-4
CASSQDGEQGNIQYF,many,TRBJ2-4,TRBV4-3
CATSDYRGELFF,NA,TRBJ2-2,TRBV24-1
CASSQDQGYSPGLFF,many,TRBJ2-2,TRBV4-3
CASSLSGQGGGYTF,many,TRBJ1-2,TRBV5-1
CAAKGWTGDNQPQHF,many,TRBJ1-5,TRBV6-1
CAGMGRGEQFF,many,TRBJ2-1,TRBV30
CASQDRGSQPQHF,many,TRBJ1-5,TRBV6-1
CATSLTRGLAAGELFF,many,TRBJ2-2,TRBV15
CATSAVTDTQYF,NA,TRBJ2-3,TRBV24-1
CASSFGGSPREQYF,many,TRBJ2-7,TRBV27
CASSQSGQGYEQYF,NA,TRBJ2-7,TRBV6-1
CASSLGTSTDTQYF,many,TRBJ2-3,TRBV7-3
CASRENRGGANTEAFF,NA,TRBJ1-1,TRBV5-5
CASSLSRTSGGYQETQYF,many,TRBJ2-5,TRBV3-1
CASVGTGLRNEQFF,many,TRBJ2-1,TRBV6-2/TRBV6-3
CASSEFRGWNEQFFGPGTLWTQHF,NA,TRBJ1-5,TRBV10-1
CASSENRGTEQFF,NA,TRBJ2-1,TRBV7-3
CASSEIPRDRGRSYNEQFF,many,TRBJ2-1,TRBV9
CSALVGAYVTEQYF,many,TRBJ2-7,TRBV20-1
CSARAMLDTQYF,many,TRBJ2-3,TRBV20-1
CASSRPGVRYQETQYF,many,TRBJ2-5,TRBV18
CASRGTSGGNEQFF,many,TRBJ2-1,TRBV7-6
CASTMTVGSGYTGELFF,NA,TRBJ2-2,TRBV6-6
CASSLGGSGRDQETQYF,once,TRBJ2-5,TRBV7-2
CASSFTLTSGNSTQYF,once,TRBJ2-3,TRBV7-9
CASSQQPGRNSEQYF,NA,TRBJ2-7,TRBV14
CASSQWKTSGRSYERYF,NA,TRBJ2-7,TRBV6-1
CATMDLVAGELFF,NA,TRBJ2-2,TRBV6-2/TRBV6-3
CASGVSPRLALGATQYF,NA,TRBJ2-5,TRBV9
CSARVAGGLSGANVLTF,NA,TRBJ2-6,TRBV20-1
CASSPTGPSSPLHF,NA,TRBJ1-6,TRBV5-1